A selection of T cell receptor beta chains follows, all from one sample in a study of OX40 agonist ivuxolimab in advanced cancers. Repertoires were generated with immunoSEQ multiplex PCR, while TCRdb's copy carries only in-frame clones and drops some. The data contain tens of thousands of clones, around 84% of them seen just once; the ten biggest clones take up 20% to 25%. This specimen was CD4+ or CD8+ T cells sorted from blood, taken in a trial of the OX40 agonist ivuxolimab. These TCRs come from an adult with an advanced solid tumor such as melanoma, head and neck, liver or kidney cancer. Both conserved end residues are part of each CDR3. A D gene is named only where the DNA matches it firmly. Clone size is stated in some rows and not others, as once, few, many or a class when expanded.

TRBJ2-7,TRBD2,many,TRBV6-1,CASSEGSGGPYEQYF,TGTGCCAGCAGTGAAGGGAGCGGGGGGCCCTACGAGCAGTACTTC
TRBJ2-7,NA,NA,TRBV19,CASSIGREQYF,TGTGCCAGTAGTATCGGGCGCGAGCAGTACTTC
TRBJ2-3,TRBD2,few,TRBV9,CASSVAQGLDVTDTQYF,TGTGCCAGCAGCGTAGCCCAGGGACTAGATGTCACAGATACGCAGTATTTT
TRBJ2-6,NA,NA,TRBV6-5,CASSYGPSGANVLTF,TGTGCCAGCAGTTACGGACCCTCTGGGGCCAACGTCCTGACTTTC
TRBJ2-7,NA,NA,TRBV13,CASGPSTDYEQYF,TGTGCCAGCGGCCCCAGCACCGACTACGAGCAGTACTTC
TRBJ1-1,NA,NA,TRBV25-1,CASSRFIPGRAGNTEAFF,TGTGCCAGCAGCCGATTCATTCCCGGTCGTGCGGGGAACACTGAAGCTTTCTTT
TRBJ1-4,NA,NA,TRBV6-5,CASSYSSGAFVEKLFF,TGTGCCAGCAGTTACTCGTCAGGGGCCTTCGTTGAAAAACTGTTTTTT
TRBJ2-2,NA,NA,TRBV5-6,CASSSTFTDRGTGELFF,TGTGCCAGCAGCTCAACATTCACGGACCGTGGCACCGGGGAGCTGTTTTTT
TRBJ2-1,NA,NA,TRBV30,CAWSEGSAEQFF,TGTGCCTGGAGTGAAGGGAGCGCGGAGCAGTTCTTC
TRBJ1-1,NA,NA,TRBV7-6,CASTQGSEANTEAFF,TGTGCCAGCACCCAAGGCTCGGAGGCGAACACTGAAGCTTTCTTT
TRBJ1-2,NA,once,TRBV5-6,CASSLAGANYGYTF,TGTGCCAGCAGCTTGGCAGGGGCCAACTATGGCTACACCTTC
TRBJ2-1,TRBD2,few,TRBV19,CASSTTSGDSSYNEQFF,TGTGCCAGTAGTACCACTAGCGGGGACAGCTCCTACAATGAGCAGTTCTTC
TRBJ2-3,NA,NA,TRBV9,CASSLGGRADTQYF,TGTGCCAGCAGCCTCGGAGGTAGAGCAGATACGCAGTATTTT
TRBJ2-3,TRBD2,NA,TRBV28,CASSSRLAGVTDTQYF,TGTGCCAGCAGTTCCAGACTAGCGGGAGTTACAGATACGCAGTATTTT
TRBJ1-2,NA,NA,TRBV5-4,CASTLGTGYGYTF,TGTGCCAGCACCCTAGGGACTGGCTATGGCTACACCTTC
TRBJ2-2,NA,NA,TRBV27,CASSFLSSIANTGELFF,TGTGCCAGCAGTTTTCTGTCAAGCATCGCGAACACCGGGGAGCTGTTTTTT
TRBJ1-6,NA,NA,TRBV11-1,CASSFGTTEFSPLHF,TGTGCCAGCAGCTTCGGAACGACGGAGTTTTCACCCCTCCACTTT
TRBJ2-3,TRBD2,NA,TRBV7-9,CASSSSSGYTDTQYF,TGTGCCAGCAGCTCAAGTAGCGGGTACACAGATACGCAGTATTTT
TRBJ2-5,TRBD2,few,TRBV11-2,CASSWTSGDQETQYF,TGTGCCAGCAGCTGGACTAGCGGGGACCAAGAGACCCAGTACTTC
TRBJ2-7,TRBD1,NA,TRBV27,CASSLRQGIRYEQYF,TGTGCCAGCAGTCTCCGACAGGGGATAAGGTACGAGCAGTACTTC
TRBJ2-1,TRBD2,NA,TRBV29-1,CSVEGDSSGGYYNEQFF,TGCAGCGTTGAAGGTGATTCTAGCGGGGGGTACTACAATGAGCAGTTCTTC
TRBJ1-3,TRBD1,NA,TRBV25-1,CASSEGQSGNTIYF,TGTGCCAGCAGTGAGGGACAGTCTGGAAACACCATATATTTT
TRBJ2-7,NA,NA,TRBV4-1,CASSQEGGSYEQYF,TGCGCCAGCAGCCAAGAGGGCGGGTCCTACGAGCAGTACTTC
TRBJ1-5,NA,NA,TRBV27,CASSSPNSNQPQHF,TGTGCCAGCAGCAGCCCCAATAGCAATCAGCCCCAGCATTTT
TRBJ2-7,NA,NA,TRBV6-1,CASSQGLYEQYF,TGTGCCAGCAGTCAGGGTCTCTACGAGCAGTACTTC
TRBJ1-4,NA,NA,TRBV27,CASPPGLNNEKLFF,TGTGCCAGCCCCCCCGGGTTGAACAACGAAAAACTGTTTTTT
TRBJ2-6,NA,NA,TRBV19,CASSIGLSGANVLTF,TGTGCCAGTAGTATAGGACTCTCTGGGGCCAACGTCCTGACTTTC
TRBJ1-4,NA,NA,TRBV7-8,CASSSGTLIEKLFF,TGTGCCAGCAGCTCCGGGACACTAATTGAAAAACTGTTTTTT
TRBJ1-1,TRBD1,NA,TRBV9,CASSTHGTGTEAFF,TGTGCCAGCAGCACACACGGGACAGGGACTGAAGCTTTCTTT
TRBJ2-7,NA,few,TRBV29-1,CSVSLGPGLRAYEQYF,TGCAGCGTTTCATTGGGACCGGGACTGAGGGCCTACGAGCAGTACTTC
TRBJ2-7,NA,once,TRBV9,CASSVGGGNNDEQYF,TGTGCCAGCAGCGTAGGGGGAGGCAACAACGACGAGCAGTACTTC
TRBJ2-7,NA,NA,TRBV27,CASSLYPGGEQYF,TGTGCCAGCAGTTTATACCCCGGGGGCGAGCAGTACTTC
TRBJ2-4,NA,NA,TRBV27,CASTTGVKNIQYF,TGTGCCAGCACTACAGGAGTCAAAAACATTCAGTACTTC
TRBJ1-3,TRBD1,NA,TRBV4-1,CASSTRTGESGNTIYF,TGCGCCAGCAGCACCCGGACAGGGGAGTCTGGAAACACCATATATTTT
TRBJ1-1,NA,NA,TRBV5-1,CASSSGSNTEAFF,TGCGCCAGCAGCTCCGGGTCGAACACTGAAGCTTTCTTT
TRBJ1-4,TRBD1,NA,TRBV27,CASSASGTGNEKLFF,TGTGCCAGTTCCGCAAGCGGGACAGGTAATGAAAAACTGTTTTTT
TRBJ2-2,NA,NA,TRBV19,CASSDRDGNTGELFF,TGTGCCAGTAGTGACCGGGACGGGAACACCGGGGAGCTGTTTTTT
TRBJ2-3,NA,NA,TRBV18,CASSPDTFYTDTQYF,TGTGCCAGCTCGCCAGACACTTTCTACACAGATACGCAGTATTTT
TRBJ2-2,NA,NA,TRBV9,CASSVGGFGTGELFF,TGTGCCAGCAGCGTAGGGGGGTTTGGCACCGGGGAGCTGTTTTTT
TRBJ2-7,TRBD1,NA,TRBV5-4,CASSPGTGNYEQYF,TGTGCCAGCAGCCCCGGGACAGGGAACTACGAGCAGTACTTC
TRBJ2-3,NA,NA,TRBV10-3,CAISESIRLGESTDTQYF,TGTGCCATCAGTGAGTCGATTAGATTAGGGGAAAGCACAGATACGCAGTATTTT